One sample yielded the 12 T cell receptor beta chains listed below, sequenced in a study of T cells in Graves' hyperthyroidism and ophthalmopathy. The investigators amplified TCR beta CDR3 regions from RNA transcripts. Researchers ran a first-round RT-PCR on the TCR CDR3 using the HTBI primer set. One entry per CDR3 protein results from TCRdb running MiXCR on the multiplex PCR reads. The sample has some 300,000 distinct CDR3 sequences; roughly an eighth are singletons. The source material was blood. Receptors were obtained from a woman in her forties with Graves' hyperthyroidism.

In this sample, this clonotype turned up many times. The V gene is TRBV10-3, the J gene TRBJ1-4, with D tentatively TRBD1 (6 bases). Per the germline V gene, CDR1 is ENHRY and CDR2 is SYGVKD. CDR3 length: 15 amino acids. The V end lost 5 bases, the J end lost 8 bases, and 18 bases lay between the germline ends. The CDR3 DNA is TGTGCCATCAGTTCAACAGGGACGGTGGAGGAAAAACTGTTTTTT. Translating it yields CAISSTGTVEEKLFF.

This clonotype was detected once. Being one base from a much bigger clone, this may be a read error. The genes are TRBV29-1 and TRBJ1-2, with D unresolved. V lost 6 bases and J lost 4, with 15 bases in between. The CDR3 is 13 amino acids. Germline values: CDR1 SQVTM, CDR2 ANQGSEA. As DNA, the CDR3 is TGCAGCGTGACACGTTTGGAACCCTATGGCTACACCTTC. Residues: CSVTRLEPYGYTF. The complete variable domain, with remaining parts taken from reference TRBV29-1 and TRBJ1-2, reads SAVISQKPSRDICQRGTSLTIQCQVDSQVTMMFWYRQQPGQSLTLIATANQGSEATYESGFVIDKFPISRPNLTFSTLTVSNMSPEDSSIYLCSVTRLEPYGYTFGSGTRLTVV.

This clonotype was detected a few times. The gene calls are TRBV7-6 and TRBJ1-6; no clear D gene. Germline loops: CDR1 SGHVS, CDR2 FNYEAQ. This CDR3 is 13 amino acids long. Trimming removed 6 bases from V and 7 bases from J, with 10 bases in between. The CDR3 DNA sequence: TGTGCCAGCAGGCCGCGGTGGAATTCACCCCTCCACTTT. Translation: CASRPRWNSPLHF.

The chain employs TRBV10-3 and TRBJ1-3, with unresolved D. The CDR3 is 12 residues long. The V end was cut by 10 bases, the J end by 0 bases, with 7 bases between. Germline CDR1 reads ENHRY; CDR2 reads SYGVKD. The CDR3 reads CATMDSGNTIYF. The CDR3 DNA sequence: TGTGCCACCATGGACTCTGGAAACACCATATATTTT.

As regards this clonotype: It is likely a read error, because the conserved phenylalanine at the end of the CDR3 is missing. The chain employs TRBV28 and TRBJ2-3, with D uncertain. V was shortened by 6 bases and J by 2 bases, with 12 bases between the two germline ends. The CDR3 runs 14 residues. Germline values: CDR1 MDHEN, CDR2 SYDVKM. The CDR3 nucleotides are TGTGCCAGCAGCTTGGCCTTTAACACAGATACGCAGTATCTT. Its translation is CASSLAFNTDTQYL.

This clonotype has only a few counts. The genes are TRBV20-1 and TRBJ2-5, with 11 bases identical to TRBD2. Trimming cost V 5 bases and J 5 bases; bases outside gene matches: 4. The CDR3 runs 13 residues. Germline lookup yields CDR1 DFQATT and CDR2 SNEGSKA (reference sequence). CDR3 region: CSAQTSGTETQYF. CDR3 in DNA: TGCAGTGCTCAGACTAGCGGGACGGAGACCCAGTACTTC.

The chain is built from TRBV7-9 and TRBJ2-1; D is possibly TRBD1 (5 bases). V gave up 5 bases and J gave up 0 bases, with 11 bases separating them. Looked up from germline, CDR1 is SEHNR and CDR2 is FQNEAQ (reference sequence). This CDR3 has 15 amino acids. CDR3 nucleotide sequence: TGTGCCAGCAGCAAAAGGGGCAACTCCTACAATGAGCAGTTCTTC. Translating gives CASSKRGNSYNEQFF.

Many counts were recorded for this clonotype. The CDR3 DNA is TGTGCCAGCAGTTACGTTGCTAGCGGCCCGGGAGAGACCCAGTACTTC. Its protein is CASSYVASGPGETQYF. The V and J genes are TRBV6-6 and TRBJ2-5, with 7 bases fitting TRBD2. The junction had 10 bases not matched to a gene; V was cut back by 2 bases and J by 4 bases. The V gene's germline CDR1 is MNHNY and CDR2 SVGAGI (reference sequence). This CDR3 region has 16 residues.

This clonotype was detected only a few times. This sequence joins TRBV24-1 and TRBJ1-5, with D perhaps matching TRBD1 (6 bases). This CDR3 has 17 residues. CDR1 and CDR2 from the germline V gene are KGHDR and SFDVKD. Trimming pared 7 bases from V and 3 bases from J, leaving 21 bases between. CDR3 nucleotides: TGTGCCACCAGGATACCCCCGGACAGAGGCTCCAATCAGCCCCAGCATTTT. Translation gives CATRIPPDRGSNQPQHF.

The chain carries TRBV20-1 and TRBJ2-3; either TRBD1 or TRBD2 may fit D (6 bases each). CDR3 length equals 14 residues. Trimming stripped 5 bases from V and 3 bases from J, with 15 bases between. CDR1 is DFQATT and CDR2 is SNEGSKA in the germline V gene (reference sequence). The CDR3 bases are TGCAGTGCTCTCCGGGGGCGCGGAACAGATACGCAGTATTTT. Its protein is CSALRGRGTDTQYF.

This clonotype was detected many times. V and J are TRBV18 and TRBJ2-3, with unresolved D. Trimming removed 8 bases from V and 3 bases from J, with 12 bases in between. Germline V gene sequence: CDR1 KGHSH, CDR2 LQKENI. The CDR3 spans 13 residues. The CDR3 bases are TGTGCCAGCGCTTCGTGGGTTACAGATACGCAGTATTTT. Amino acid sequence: CASASWVTDTQYF.

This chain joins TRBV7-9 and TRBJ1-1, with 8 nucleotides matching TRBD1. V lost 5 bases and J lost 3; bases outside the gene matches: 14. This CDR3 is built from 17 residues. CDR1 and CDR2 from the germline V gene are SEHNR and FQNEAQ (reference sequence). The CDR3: CASSPPTGGVGDTEAFF. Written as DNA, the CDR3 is TGTGCCAGCAGCCCACCTACAGGGGGTGTTGGGGACACTGAAGCTTTCTTT.